The 5 T cell receptor beta chains listed next were all sequenced from one sample in a study of cytomegalovirus exposure and HLA in healthy donors (TCRdb year 2017). Libraries were made using the immunoSEQ multiplex PCR assay. The multiplex PCR relied on a mix of 60 forward primers for TCR Vbeta segments and 13 reverse primers for TCR Jbeta segments. In its TCRdb copy, this immuneACCESS table keeps in-frame sequences only and misses some clones. Where compared with another copy, unresolved V genes explain less than half of these, and the others have no known cause. In all, the sample holds 75,000 to 100,000 clones, and approximately 7.1% of those were seen once. 2% to 2.5% of the sample comes from the top ten. The material sequenced was PBMCs. These receptors all stem from a man in his fifties or sixties in good health and CMV-seronegative.

The chain combines TRBV6-5 with TRBJ2-2; 8 bases match TRBD1. J was trimmed by 6 bases and V by 8 bases; bases with no gene match: 2. This CDR3 region has 12 residues. Germline-derived CDR1 and CDR2 are MNHEY and SVGAGI. Here the CDR3 DNA reads TGTGCCAGCCAGGGGGCTTCCGGGGAGCTGTTTTTT. Its protein is CASQGASGELFF.

V is TRBV27 and J is TRBJ2-3, with 11 positions matching TRBD2. Germline-derived CDR1 and CDR2 are MNHEY and SMNVEV (reference sequence). The V segment lost 3 bases and the J segment 4 bases; nucleotides outside the gene matches: 6. The CDR3 runs to 16 residues. CDR3: CASSFGGTSGSDTQYF. The DNA of the CDR3 is TGTGCCAGCAGTTTTGGTGGGACTAGCGGATCAGATACGCAGTATTTT.

The chain couples TRBV5-1 to TRBJ2-5; 8 positions agree with TRBD1. V shed 5 bases, J shed 2 bases, and the junction held 5 bases outside the gene matches. Germline lookup yields CDR1 SGHRS and CDR2 YFSETQ. The CDR3 contains 14 residues. The CDR3 is CASSQGARQETQYF. CDR3 coding DNA: TGCGCCAGCAGTCAGGGGGCTCGGCAAGAGACCCAGTACTTC.

As for this clone: Other DNA sequences within the sample encode an identical CDR3. The V call is TRBV7-3, the J call TRBJ1-1, with no clear D. The CDR3 is 13 amino acids. With 0 bases removed from V and 1 base from J, the gap between germline ends came to 3 bases. CDR1 and CDR2 (germline): SGHTA, FQGTGA. CDR3 protein: CASSLTRNTEAFF. DNA for the CDR3: TGTGCCAGCAGCTTAACGCGGAACACTGAAGCTTTCTTT. The full variable domain, its missing parts supplied by reference TRBV7-3 and TRBJ1-1, is GAGVSQTPSNKVTEKGKYVELRCDPISGHTALYWYRQSLGQGPEFLIYFQGTGAADDSGLPNDRFFAVRPEGSVSTLKIQRTERGDSAVYLCASSLTRNTEAFFGQGTRLTVV.

The rearrangement uses TRBV10-1 and TRBJ2-3; 9 bases line up with TRBD2. This CDR3 has 15 amino acids. The ends lost 9 bases at V and 4 bases at J; junction bases unmatched: 11. From germline, CDR1 is WNHNN and CDR2 SYGVQD (reference sequence). CDR3: CARFGLARPPDTQYF. The CDR3 coding sequence is TGCGCCAGATTCGGACTAGCGCGACCCCCAGATACGCAGTATTTT.